These 3 T cell receptor beta chains originate from one sample sequenced in a study of molecular identifiers for immune sequencing clone quantification. MiXCR was run by TCRdb on the PCR reads, yielding one entry per CDR3 protein. Found here are about 630,000 distinct CDR3 sequences, about 25% of them singletons; the top ten hold 0.7% to 0.95%. What was sequenced was naive CD8+ T cells from blood, with Jurkat cell RNA spiked in. Stated subset: FACS-sorted CD8+CD4-CCR7+CD45RA+ naive T cells. The receptors originated from a human donor in good health. Some libraries in this study had Jurkat cell RNA spiked in.

The chain is built from TRBV27 and TRBJ1-5, with D possibly being TRBD1 (5 bases). Germline assignment: CDR1 MNHEY and CDR2 SMNVEV (reference sequence). V was shortened by 1 base and J by 7 bases, with 14 bases between the two germline ends. CDR3 length: 15 amino acids. CDR3: CASSLFGTPPQPQHF. In DNA, the CDR3 is TGTGCCAGCAGTTTATTTGGGACGCCACCCCAGCCCCAGCATTTT.

As for this clonotype: A single base separates this from a much larger clone, so it may be a read error. This sequence joins TRBV4-1 and TRBJ1-1, with D perhaps TRBD1 (5 bases). The CDR3 spans 13 residues. Germline loops: CDR1 MGHRA, CDR2 YSYEKL. CDR3 in amino acids: CACSQTDSLEAFF. The CDR3 bases are TGCGCCTGCAGCCAAACCGACAGCCTTGAAGCTTTCTTT.

There are a few counts of this clonotype. V is TRBV20-1 and J is TRBJ1-2; 11 nucleotides agree with TRBD1. This CDR3 spans 15 amino acids. Germline V gene sequence: CDR1 DFQATT, CDR2 SNEGSKA (reference sequence). Trimming took 5 bases from V and 5 from J; bases not matched to a gene: 10. CDR3 sequence (DNA): TGCAGTGCTGGGATGGACAGGGGGCTAGGATATGGCTACACCTTC. Translating it yields CSAGMDRGLGYGYTF.